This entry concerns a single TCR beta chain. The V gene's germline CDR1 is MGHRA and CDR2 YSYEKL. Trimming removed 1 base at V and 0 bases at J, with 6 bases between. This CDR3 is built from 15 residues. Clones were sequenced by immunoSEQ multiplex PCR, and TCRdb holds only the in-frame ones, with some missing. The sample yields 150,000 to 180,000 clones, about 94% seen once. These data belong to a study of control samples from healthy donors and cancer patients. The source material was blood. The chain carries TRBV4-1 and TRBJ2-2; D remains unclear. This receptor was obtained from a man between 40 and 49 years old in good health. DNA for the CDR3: TGCGCCAGCAGCCAAGTCGGCGCGAACACCGGGGAGCTGTTTTTT. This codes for CASSQVGANTGELFF.